This T cell receptor (beta chain) was sequenced during a study of human T cells and chemical hapten exposure. Study overall: Sensitization involved placing 2% DPC onto an approximately 2 cm by approximately 2 cm region of upper inner arm skin. General observations from the study: There were significantly more large CDR3 similarity clusters among expanded TCRs than among controls.

Original handling: Across samples, TCR counts had a median of roughly 100,000 and ranged from roughly 23,224 to 690,600. MiXCR, applied by TCRdb to the RACE reads, yields one record per CDR3 protein. The V and J calls come from TCRdb's annotation, not from the publication. The sample lists tens of thousands of distinct CDR3 sequences; around 10% were seen once. This sample's time point: patch test 3, about 24 weeks after DPC sensitization. Treatment described: therapeutic diphenylcyclopropenone sensitization with weekly scalp DPC. About this clonotype itself: What it recognizes is unknown.

The CDR3 covers 16 residues. Trimming took 1 base from V and 3 from J, leaving 14 bases between them. The germline gives CDR1 SGHNT, CDR2 YENEEA. The V gene is TRBV11-3, the J gene TRBJ2-3; D not certain. Sample: whole blood, taken in connection with sensitization to the hapten diphenylcyclopropenone (DPC). The receptor was derived from a woman between 45 and 65 years old with alopecia areata. Some clones in this sample may be carry-over from other donors' samples. CDR3 sequence (DNA): TGTGCCAGCAGCTTAGTGGGCTCCGGGCGAACAGATACGCAGTATTTT. Protein product: CASSLVGSGRTDTQYF.